The rows below give T cell receptor beta chains drawn from one sample of a study of human T cells and chemical hapten exposure. TCRdb fed the RACE reads into MiXCR, producing one record per CDR3 protein. The sample yields about 50,000 distinct CDR3 sequences, 3.5% to 4.5% seen once. Material for sequencing was whole blood. The receptors were gathered from a female donor in good health. Some clones in this sample may be carry-over from other donors' samples. CDR3s include the opening cysteine and the closing phenylalanine or tryptophan. The D gene is left open where the match is weak. Clone size appears in some rows only: once, few, many, or a class for an expanded clone.

>TRBV20-1|16|TRBJ2-3|TRBD2|few
TGCAGTGCTAGCACTAGCGGGGGGGCCCGTGGAGATACGCAGTATTTT
CSASTSGGARGDTQYF
>TRBV5-1|15|TRBJ2-1|TRBD2|-
TGCGCCAGCAGCCCTACTAGCGGATCCTACAATGAGCAGTTCTTC
CASSPTSGSYNEQFF
>TRBV9|13|TRBJ1-4|-|many
TGTGCCAGCAGCCCCCGGACAGATGAAAAACTGTTTTTT
CASSPRTDEKLFF
>TRBV20-1|11|TRBJ2-1|-|many
TGCAGTGCTGGGTTCTACAATGAGCAGTTCTTC
CSAGFYNEQFF
>TRBV18|16|TRBJ1-3|-|many
TGTGCCAGCTCACCCACACAGATACGCTCTGGAAACACCATATATTTT
CASSPTQIRSGNTIYF
>TRBV11-2|16|TRBJ2-3|TRBD1|many
TGTGCCAGCAGCTTACTTATGGGACAGCCCACAGATACGCAGTATTTT
CASSLLMGQPTDTQYF
>TRBV20-1|14|TRBJ2-7|-|many
TGCAGTGCTAGCTGGGACTTCAAGTCGTCCGAGCAGTACTTC
CSASWDFKSSEQYF
>TRBV20-1|14|TRBJ2-5|-|many
TGCAGTGGAGACAAGGGCTCATACCAAGAGACCCAGTACTTC
CSGDKGSYQETQYF
>TRBV27|14|TRBJ1-3|-|many
TGTGCCAGCAGTAACCGGGGCCTCGGAAACACCATATATTTT
CASSNRGLGNTIYF
>TRBV28|16|TRBJ1-2|-|many
TGTGCCAGCTCAAATAGAGGGATGCCCTCTAACTATGGCTACACCTTC
CASSNRGMPSNYGYTF
>TRBV6-2/TRBV6-3|15|TRBJ2-5|TRBD2|many
TGTGCCAGCAGGGTCGGACTAGCGGGGGTGGAGACCCAGTACTTC
CASRVGLAGVETQYF
>TRBV5-6|16|TRBJ2-2|-|many
TGTGCCAGCAGCGCGGGACTGCACGGGGACACCGGGGAGCTGTTTTTT
CASSAGLHGDTGELFF
>TRBV6-4|13|TRBJ1-2|TRBD1|many
TGTGCCAGCAGTGCCGACAGGGGCTATGGCTACACCTTC
CASSADRGYGYTF
>TRBV18|17|TRBJ1-1|-|-
TGTGCCAGCTCACCAAACTCGATAGCGGCCTTAAACACTGAAGCTTTCTTT
CASSPNSIAALNTEAFF
>TRBV7-3|14|TRBJ2-1|TRBD1|many
TGTGCCAGCAGCCCAACGGACAGGGTCGATGAGCAGTTCTTC
CASSPTDRVDEQFF
>TRBV27|14|TRBJ1-6|-|many
TGTGCCAGCAGCGTTGGTGGAGCCGGTTCACCCCTCCACTTT
CASSVGGAGSPLHF
>TRBV7-9|15|TRBJ2-3|-|many
TGTGCCAGCAGCTCCGGGGGTCCTAGCACAGATACGCAGTATTTT
CASSSGGPSTDTQYF
>TRBV14|16|TRBJ2-7|-|many
TGTGCCAGCAGCCAAGATGGAGTTTTAAGCTCCTACGAGCAGTACTTC
CASSQDGVLSSYEQYF
>TRBV6-2/TRBV6-3|17|TRBJ2-2|-|many
TGTGCCAGCAGTTACGGAGTCCAGGGTTGGAACACCGGGGAGCTGTTTTTT
CASSYGVQGWNTGELFF
>TRBV29-1|13|TRBJ2-7|TRBD2|many
TGCAGCGTGAATCCGGGGGAGGGCTACGAGCAGTACTTC
CSVNPGEGYEQYF
>TRBV6-1|15|TRBJ2-2|-|many
TGTGCCAGCAGAGACGGACAGCTGAACACCGGGGAGCTGTTTTTT
CASRDGQLNTGELFF
>TRBV5-1|13|TRBJ1-1|-|many
TGCGCCAGCAGCTTGGTGGCTCAAGATGAAGCTTTCTTT
CASSLVAQDEAFF
>TRBV20-1|13|TRBJ2-4|-|many
TGCAGTGCTAGAGATAACAGCCTAAACATTCAGTACTTC
CSARDNSLNIQYF
>TRBV5-5|13|TRBJ1-5|-|-
TGTGCCAGCAGCTGGGATGGAAATCAGCCCCAGCATTTT
CASSWDGNQPQHF
>TRBV9|15|TRBJ1-1|-|many
TGTGCCAGCAGTGTAACCCCGGGGCAGGGGACTGAAGCTTTCTTT
CASSVTPGQGTEAFF
>TRBV5-1|18|TRBJ1-6|TRBD1|many
TGCGCCAGCAGCTTGGACCCCGGGACAGGGGACTTTAATTCACCCCTCCACTTT
CASSLDPGTGDFNSPLHF
>TRBV20-1|15|TRBJ1-2|-|many
TGCAGTGCTACCCCCCGGGCCGGGACGGGGTATGGCTACACCTTC
CSATPRAGTGYGYTF
>TRBV4-2|16|TRBJ1-1|-|many
TGTGCCAGCAGCCAAGAGACGGCAGGGACTAACACTGAAGCTTTCTTT
CASSQETAGTNTEAFF
>TRBV20-1|15|TRBJ2-3|TRBD2|many
TGCAGTGCTAGAGAATTTAGCGGGGGGGCGTATACGCAGTATTTT
CSAREFSGGAYTQYF
>TRBV5-1|13|TRBJ1-1|-|few
TGCGCCAGCAGCTTGGTTGTGAACACTGAAGCTTTCTTT
CASSLVVNTEAFF
>TRBV6-4|13|TRBJ2-3|TRBD2|-
TGTGCCAGCAGTCGGGGGGGGGATAATACGCAGTATTTT
CASSRGGDNTQYF
>TRBV20-1|15|TRBJ1-3|-|many
TGCAGTGCTAAAGAGGGATCTTACTCTGGAAACACCATATATTTT
CSAKEGSYSGNTIYF
>TRBV10-3|12|TRBJ2-7|TRBD2|few
TGTGCCATCAGCCCGGGGGGTGGCGAGCAGTACTTC
CAISPGGGEQYF